The present T cell receptor beta chain was sequenced within a study of blood T cell repertoires in COVID-19. The wider study: PBMCs, B-cell-depleted T cells, or T cells provided the cDNA or gDNA that made up the material.

TCRdb's copy holds only in-frame clones and misses some; the assay was immunoSEQ multiplex PCR. The sample records about 200,000 clones, almost 85% being singletons. J lost 4 bases, V lost 6 bases, and 3 bases had no gene match. The CDR3 length is 14 residues. Germline V lookup: CDR1 MNHEY, CDR2 SVGAGI. V and J are TRBV6-5 and TRBJ2-2; TRBD1 agrees at 9 bases. This sequence was found in a human donor with acute or convalescent COVID-19. The donor label of this sample is uncertain. Material: peripheral blood. The CDR3: CASRGQGPTGELFF. In DNA, the CDR3 is TGTGCCAGCAGAGGACAGGGGCCCACCGGGGAGCTGTTTTTT.